The 30 T cell receptor beta chains reported below all come from one sample, sequenced in a study of spatial heterogeneity in lung cancer. Notes on the study in general: How many expanded intratumoral alpha and beta TCRs were present tracked the tumor mutation count, which was a count of nonsynonymous mutations.

Antigens for these TCRs are unknown. As to time point: sample taken at primary tumor resection. TCRdb redid the calling of the 5' RACE reads with MiXCR, one entry per CDR3 protein. The sample shows 500 to 650 distinct CDR3 sequences, 20% to 30% of them seen only once. The sample consisted of lung tumor tissue, taken at surgery. These receptors were collected from a male donor with early-stage non-small cell lung cancer.

This clonotype is termed medium-sized. This rearrangement joins TRBV2 to TRBJ2-7; D gene uncertain. This CDR3 is 12 amino acids long. Germline V CDR1 and CDR2: SNHLY, FYNNEI. The ends were cut back, 7 bases at V and 2 bases at J, with 9 bases in the middle. In DNA, the CDR3 is TGTGCCAGCACCATGATAGCCTACGAGCAGTACTTC. Its translation: CASTMIAYEQYF.

The rearrangement uses TRBV3-2 and TRBJ2-3; the table's D call of TRBD2 was not tested on the DNA. TRBV3-2 is listed as a pseudogene. CDR3 length equals 14 residues. CDR3 sequence: CASSPTSGGDTQYF. The DNA for the CDR3 is TGTGCCAGCAGTCCGACTAGCGGGGGTGATACGCAGTATTTT.

The gene calls are TRBV19 and TRBJ1-5; 7 nucleotides align to TRBD1. V was pared by 0 bases and J by 4 bases, with 3 bases of the junction left unmatched. CDR1 is LNHDA, CDR2 SQIVND, per germline (reference sequence). CDR3 length: 15 amino acids. CDR3 DNA: TGTGCCAGTAGTATAGAAGACAGGGCTAATCAGCCCCAGCATTTT. This sequence encodes CASSIEDRANQPQHF.

This clonotype was seen only a few times. The rearrangement links TRBV24-1 to TRBJ2-5, with D unclear. This CDR3 region has 12 residues. Germline lookup yields CDR1 KGHDR and CDR2 SFDVKD. Trimming took 2 bases from V and 5 from J, leaving 5 bases between them. This chain's CDR3 is CATSDYVETQYF. Here the CDR3 DNA reads TGTGCCACCAGTGATTACGTTGAGACCCAGTACTTC.

This clonotype has only a few counts. This chain links TRBV7-2 with TRBJ2-2, with TRBD2 as a possible D gene (6 bases). In germline, CDR1 is SGHTA, CDR2 FQGNSA. V lost 1 base and J 2 bases, leaving 17 bases between the germline ends. The CDR3 is 18 amino acids. This CDR3 reads CASSLVAGRKLNTGELFF. The CDR3 coding sequence is TGTGCCAGCAGCTTAGTTGCGGGGAGGAAGCTAAACACCGGGGAGCTGTTTTTT.

This clonotype is large (0.1 to 1%). The CDR3 protein is CSVEEVNSLVGDEQFF. CDR3 coding DNA: TGCAGCGTTGAAGAGGTCAACTCCTTAGTTGGGGATGAGCAGTTCTTC. V and J are TRBV29-1 and TRBJ2-1; D is ambiguous. The V and J ends lost 0 bases and 8 bases respectively, with 20 bases between them. This CDR3 contains 16 residues. The germline gives CDR1 SQVTM, CDR2 ANQGSEA.

In the case of this clonotype: Being one base from a much bigger clone, this may be a read error. This chain uses TRBV27 with TRBJ2-2; no reliable D call. The germline CDR1 and CDR2 sequences are MNHEY and SMNVEV (reference sequence). This CDR3 spans 13 amino acids. The DNA for the CDR3 is TGTGTCAGCAGAGGACCGCGAACCGGGGAGCTGTTTTTT. It yields the protein CVSRGPRTGELFF.

This clonotype is deemed large (0.1 to 1%). V gene TRBV7-8 combines with J gene TRBJ2-2; D is unclear. The length of the CDR3 is 14 residues. Trimming pared 3 bases from V and 6 bases from J, leaving 11 bases between. Germline CDR1 SGHVS, CDR2 FQNEAQ. CDR3 sequence (DNA): TGTGCCAGCAGCTTTATCCTTTACGCCGGGGAGCTGTTTTTT. The encoded protein is CASSFILYAGELFF.

This clonotype is categorized as large. The V call is TRBV6-5, the J call TRBJ1-4; D is unresolved. CDR3 size: 14 residues. V gave up 2 bases and J gave up 1 base, with 5 bases separating them. In germline, CDR1 is MNHEY, CDR2 SVGAGI. In DNA, the CDR3 is TGTGCCAGCAGTTACACCGGAACTAATGAAAAACTGTTTTTT. This encodes CASSYTGTNEKLFF.

This clonotype was picked up a small number of times. V is TRBV20-1 and J is TRBJ2-1, with D possibly TRBD1 on 5 matching bases. Germline V CDR1 and CDR2: DFQATT, SNEGSKA (reference sequence). V lost 4 bases and J 5 bases, leaving 15 bases between the germline ends. This CDR3 region has 14 residues. The CDR3 spells CSATHPGHNNEQFF. The CDR3 DNA reads as TGCAGTGCTACGCACCCCGGACACAACAATGAGCAGTTCTTC.

The genes are TRBV2 and TRBJ1-1; 8 bases align to TRBD1. Germline V gene lookup returns CDR1 SNHLY and CDR2 FYNNEI. The CDR3 covers 13 residues. The V segment lost 6 bases and the J segment 3 bases; nucleotides outside the gene matches: 3. The CDR3 spells CASSSTGDTEAFF. The CDR3 DNA reads TGTGCCAGCAGCTCGACAGGGGACACTGAAGCTTTCTTT.

The chain links TRBV2 to TRBJ2-7; D gene uncertain. Germline V CDR1 and CDR2: SNHLY, FYNNEI. The CDR3 is 11 residues long. With 2 bases removed from V and 5 bases from J, the gap between germline ends came to 4 bases. Here the CDR3 DNA reads TGTGCCAGCAGTGAAATGGACGAGCAGTACTTC. As protein: CASSEMDEQYF. The full variable domain, its missing parts supplied by reference TRBV2 and TRBJ2-7, is EPEVTQTPSHQVTQMGQEVILRCVPISNHLYFYWYRQILGQKVEFLVSFYNNEISEKSEIFDDQFSVERPDGSNFTLKIRSTKLEDSAMYFCASSEMDEQYFGPGTRLTVT.

The chain employs TRBV10-3 and TRBJ2-7; D is perhaps TRBD1 (5 bases). CDR1 is ENHRY and CDR2 is SYGVKD in the germline V gene. V was pared by 3 bases and J by 7 bases, with 16 bases between. The CDR3 spans 14 residues. This CDR3 reads CAISENQGIEEQYF. The CDR3 coding sequence is TGTGCCATCAGTGAAAACCAGGGTATTGAAGAGCAGTACTTC.

By proportion, this clonotype is large. The rearrangement joins TRBV2 to TRBJ2-2, with D unresolved. Germline lookup yields CDR1 SNHLY and CDR2 FYNNEI. This CDR3 spans 14 amino acids. Trimming took off 7 bases at V and 0 bases at J, with 9 bases between the two ends. DNA for the CDR3: TGTGCCAGCACGATAGATTCGAACACCGGGGAGCTGTTTTTT. This translates into CASTIDSNTGELFF.

This clonotype is judged large. V is TRBV7-3 and J is TRBJ2-1, with 9 bases that match TRBD2. V trimming: 5 bases; J trimming: 5 bases; junction bases outside the gene matches: 4. There are 14 residues in the CDR3. Germline CDR1 is SGHTA and CDR2 is FQGTGA. The CDR3 spells CASSQGLANNEQFF. The DNA of the CDR3 is TGTGCCAGCAGCCAGGGACTAGCTAACAATGAGCAGTTCTTC.

V and J are TRBV28 and TRBJ1-4; D is possibly TRBD1 (6 bases). This CDR3 spans 13 amino acids. CDR1 and CDR2 from the germline V gene are MDHEN and SYDVKM. Deletions cut 6 bases from V and 11 bases from J, with 16 bases between. The CDR3: CASSQGTRGKLFF. The CDR3 DNA follows: TGTGCCAGCAGCCAAGGGACAAGGGGGAAACTGTTTTTT. Combining the CDR3 with reference TRBV28 and TRBJ1-4 gives the whole variable domain DVKVTQSSRYLVKRTGEKVFLECVQDMDHENMFWYRQDPGLGLRLIYFSYDVKMKEKGDIPEGYSVSREKKERFSLILESASTNQTSMYLCASSQGTRGKLFFGSGTQLSVL.

The chain combines TRBV4-1 with TRBJ2-7, with 8 bases matching TRBD1. The CDR3 runs to 15 residues. Per germline, CDR1 MGHRA and CDR2 YSYEKL. V lost 1 base to trimming and J lost 2 bases; unmatched junction nucleotides: 4. CDR3 sequence reads: CASSQGTGLAYEQYF. The CDR3 region has the DNA TGCGCCAGCAGCCAAGGGACAGGGTTGGCCTACGAGCAGTACTTC.

The V call is TRBV28, the J call TRBJ2-1; D call uncertain. Germline V gene lookup returns CDR1 MDHEN and CDR2 SYDVKM. V lost 5 bases to trimming and J lost 10 bases, with 21 bases between them. This CDR3 comprises 15 residues. CDR3 sequence reads: CASSPPLGLDLEQFF. Here the CDR3 DNA reads TGTGCCAGCAGTCCCCCCCTGGGCCTAGATTTAGAGCAGTTCTTC.

V gene TRBV5-4 combines with J gene TRBJ2-1; D perhaps matches TRBD2 (5 bases). The V end lost 1 base, the J end lost 0 bases, and 11 bases lay between the germline ends. The CDR3 covers 16 residues. Germline CDR1 reads SGHNT; CDR2 reads YYREEE (reference sequence). The CDR3 loop is CASSLQRQISYNEQFF. In DNA form, the CDR3 reads TGTGCCAGCAGCTTGCAGCGGCAAATCTCCTACAATGAGCAGTTCTTC.

This clonotype showed up just once. The rearrangement uses TRBV2 and TRBJ2-7; 12 positions agree with TRBD2. Trimming at V came to 7 bases and at J to 3 bases, leaving 7 bases not matched to a gene. The CDR3 length is 15 residues. Germline assignment: CDR1 SNHLY and CDR2 FYNNEI. The CDR3 DNA sequence: TGTGCCAGCAACTTAGGACTAGCGGGAAGCTACGAGCAGTACTTC. Translated, it gives CASNLGLAGSYEQYF.

This clonotype showed up just a few times. This rearrangement joins TRBV28 to TRBJ1-1, with no clear D. There are 13 residues in the CDR3. Looked up from germline, CDR1 is MDHEN and CDR2 is SYDVKM. Trimming left V 7 bases short and J 2 bases short, with 11 bases between. The CDR3 DNA is TGTGCCAGCAAGAACTGGGGTAACACTGAAGCTTTCTTT. Its translation: CASKNWGNTEAFF. Complete variable domain (other parts from reference TRBV28 and TRBJ1-1): DVKVTQSSRYLVKRTGEKVFLECVQDMDHENMFWYRQDPGLGLRLIYFSYDVKMKEKGDIPEGYSVSREKKERFSLILESASTNQTSMYLCASKNWGNTEAFFGQGTRLTVV.

By share of the sample, this clonotype is hyperexpanded. An end of the junction does not agree with germline; a read error may underlie this. This sequence joins TRBV2 and TRBJ1-5; TRBD1 agrees at 9 bases. CDR3 length: 14 amino acids. Germline CDR1 is SNHLY and CDR2 is FYNNEI. CDR3 amino acids: CVSRVGQGNQPQHF. CDR3 bases: TGTGTCAGCAGAGTTGGACAGGGGAATCAGCCCCAGCATTTT.

Comment on this clonotype: The junction does not match germline at one end; this may be a read error. The chain is built from TRBV18 and TRBJ2-1; TRBD1 is a possible D gene (6 bases). Germline V lookup: CDR1 KGHSH, CDR2 LQKENI. The CDR3 covers 14 residues. The CDR3 bases are TGTGCCAGCTCACCACATAGCAGGGGCCGGTGGAGGATCTTC. Translated: CASSPHSRGRWRIF.

J is TRBJ1-3 and V is TRBV20-1; D is unresolved. The CDR3 covers 13 residues. The V end was cut by 3 bases, the J end by 2 bases, with 8 bases between. Germline CDR1 is DFQATT and CDR2 is SNEGSKA (reference sequence). DNA for the CDR3: TGCAGTGCTAGTCCCGGGACTGGAAACACCATATATTTT. Its translation: CSASPGTGNTIYF.

This clonotype was observed a few times. The rearrangement links TRBV6-1 to TRBJ1-2, with D possibly TRBD1 on 6 matching bases. Germline V gene data show CDR1 as MNHNS and CDR2 as SASEGT. Trimming stripped 4 bases from V and 8 bases from J, with 14 bases between. CDR3 length equals 13 residues. CDR3 sequence reads: CASSVTGFRGYTF. As DNA, the CDR3 is TGTGCCAGCAGTGTAACAGGGTTTCGAGGCTACACCTTC.

V and J are TRBV2 and TRBJ2-1, with 10 bases that match TRBD2. V shed 2 bases, J shed 5 bases, and the junction held 6 bases outside the gene matches. Looked up from germline, CDR1 is SNHLY and CDR2 is FYNNEI. The CDR3 runs to 16 residues. The CDR3 region has the DNA TGTGCCAGCAGTGAACGGGTAGCGGGAGGAAACAATGAGCAGTTCTTC. Translation: CASSERVAGGNNEQFF.

This clonotype is labeled as hyperexpanded (1% or more). The rearrangement joins TRBV28 to TRBJ1-5, with a possible D match to TRBD1 (6 bases). The germline CDR1 and CDR2 sequences are MDHEN and SYDVKM. Trimming pared 7 bases from V and 4 bases from J, leaving 17 bases between. CDR3 length equals 15 residues. The CDR3 is CASKPQGRVNQPQHF. CDR3 DNA sequence: TGTGCCAGCAAACCTCAGGGGCGAGTTAATCAGCCCCAGCATTTT.

This clonotype is large. The rearrangement uses TRBV7-2 and TRBJ1-4, with D perhaps TRBD1 (6 bases). The CDR3 is 14 residues long. CDR1 and CDR2 (germline): SGHTA, FQGNSA. With 5 bases removed from V and 7 bases from J, the gap between germline ends came to 14 bases. The CDR3 region has the DNA TGTGCCAGCAGCCCCACAGGGAAAGCTGAAAAACTGTTTTTT. Its protein is CASSPTGKAEKLFF. Complete variable domain (other parts from reference TRBV7-2 and TRBJ1-4): GAGVSQSPSNKVTEKGKDVELRCDPISGHTALYWYRQSLGQGLEFLIYFQGNSAPDKSGLPSDRFSAERTGGSVSTLTIQRTQQEDSAVYLCASSPTGKAEKLFFGSGTQLSVL.

This clonotype was seen more than once but under ten times. The J gene is TRBJ2-3, the V gene TRBV2; 10 bases match TRBD2. This CDR3 region has 16 residues. Germline V gives CDR1 SNHLY, CDR2 FYNNEI. J gave up 0 bases and V 1 base, and 1 base lay outside the gene matches. CDR3 DNA: TGTGCCAGCAGTGAAGGGACTAGCGGTAGCACAGATACGCAGTATTTT. Translated, it gives CASSEGTSGSTDTQYF.

The V and J genes are TRBV27 and TRBJ2-1; D may be TRBD2 (6 bases). CDR1 and CDR2 (germline): MNHEY, SMNVEV (reference sequence). This CDR3 has 15 amino acids. The ends were cut back, 3 bases at V and 2 bases at J, with 11 bases in the middle. The CDR3 nucleotides are TGTGCCAGCAGTTTGGCGGGACCAGCCTACAATGAGCAGTTCTTC. As protein: CASSLAGPAYNEQFF.